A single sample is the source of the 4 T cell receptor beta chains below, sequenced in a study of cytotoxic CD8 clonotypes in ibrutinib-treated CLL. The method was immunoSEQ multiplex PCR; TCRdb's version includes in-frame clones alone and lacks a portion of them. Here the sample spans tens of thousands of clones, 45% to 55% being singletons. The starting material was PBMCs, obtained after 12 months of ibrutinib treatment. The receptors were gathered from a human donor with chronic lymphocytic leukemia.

CDR3 nucleotides: TGTGCCAGCAGTTGGAGGACAGGGGGCTACGAGCAGTACTTC. It specifies CASSWRTGGYEQYF. This sequence joins TRBV27 and TRBJ2-7, with 10 nucleotides matching TRBD1. The CDR3 length is 14 residues. V was clipped by 4 bases and J by 3 bases; unmatched bases: 3. CDR1 and CDR2 from the germline V gene are MNHEY and SMNVEV (reference sequence).

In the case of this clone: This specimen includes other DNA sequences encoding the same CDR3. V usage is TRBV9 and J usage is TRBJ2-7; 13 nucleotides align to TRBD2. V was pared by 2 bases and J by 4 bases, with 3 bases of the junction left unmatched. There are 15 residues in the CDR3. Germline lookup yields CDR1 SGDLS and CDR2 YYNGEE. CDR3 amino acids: CASSVGLAGAYEQYF. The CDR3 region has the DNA TGTGCCAGCAGCGTCGGACTAGCGGGAGCTTACGAGCAGTACTTC.

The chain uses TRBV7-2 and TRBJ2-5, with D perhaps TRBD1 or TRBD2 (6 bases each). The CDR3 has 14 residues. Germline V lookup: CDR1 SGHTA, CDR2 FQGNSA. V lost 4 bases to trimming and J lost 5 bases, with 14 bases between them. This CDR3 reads CASSSAQGRETQYF. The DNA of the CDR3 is TGTGCCAGCAGCTCCGCCCAGGGGAGGGAGACCCAGTACTTC.

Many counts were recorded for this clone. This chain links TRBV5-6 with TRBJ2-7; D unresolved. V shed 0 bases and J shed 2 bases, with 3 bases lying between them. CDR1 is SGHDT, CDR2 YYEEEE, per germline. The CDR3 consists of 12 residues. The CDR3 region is CASSLATYEQYF. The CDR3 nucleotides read TGTGCCAGCAGCTTGGCCACCTACGAGCAGTACTTC.